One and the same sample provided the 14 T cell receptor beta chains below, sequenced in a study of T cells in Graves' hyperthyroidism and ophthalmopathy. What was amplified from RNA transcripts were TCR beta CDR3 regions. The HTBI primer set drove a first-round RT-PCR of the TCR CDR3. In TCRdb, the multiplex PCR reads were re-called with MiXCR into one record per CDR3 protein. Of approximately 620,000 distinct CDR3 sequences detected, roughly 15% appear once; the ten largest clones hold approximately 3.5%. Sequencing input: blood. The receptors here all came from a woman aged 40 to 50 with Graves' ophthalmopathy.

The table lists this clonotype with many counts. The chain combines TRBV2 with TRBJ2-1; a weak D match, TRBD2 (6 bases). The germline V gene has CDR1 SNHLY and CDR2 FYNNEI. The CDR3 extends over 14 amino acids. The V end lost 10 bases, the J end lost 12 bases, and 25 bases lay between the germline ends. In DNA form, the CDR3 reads TGTGCCACCACGGGACTGCGTACAATGAAGGGGCAGTTCTTC. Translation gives CATTGLRTMKGQFF.

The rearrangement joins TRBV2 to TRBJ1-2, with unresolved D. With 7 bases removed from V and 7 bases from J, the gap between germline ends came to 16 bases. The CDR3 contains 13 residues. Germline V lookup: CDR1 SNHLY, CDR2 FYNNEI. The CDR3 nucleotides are TGTGCCAGCAACTCAGCTCAGCTCACTGGCTACACCTTC. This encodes CASNSAQLTGYTF.

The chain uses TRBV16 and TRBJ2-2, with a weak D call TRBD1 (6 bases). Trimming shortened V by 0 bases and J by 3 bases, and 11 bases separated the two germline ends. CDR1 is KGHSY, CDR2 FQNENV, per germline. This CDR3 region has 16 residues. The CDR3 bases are TGTGCCAGCAGCCAATCGGCAGGGGTCGACACCGGGGAGCTGTTTTTT. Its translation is CASSQSAGVDTGELFF.

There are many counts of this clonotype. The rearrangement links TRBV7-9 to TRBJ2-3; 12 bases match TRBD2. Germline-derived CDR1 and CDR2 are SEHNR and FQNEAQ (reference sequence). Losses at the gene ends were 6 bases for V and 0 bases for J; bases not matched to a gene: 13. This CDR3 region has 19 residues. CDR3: CASSRLAGDPFSSTDTQYF. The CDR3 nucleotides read TGTGCCAGCAGTCGACTAGCGGGAGACCCCTTTTCTAGCACAGATACGCAGTATTTT.

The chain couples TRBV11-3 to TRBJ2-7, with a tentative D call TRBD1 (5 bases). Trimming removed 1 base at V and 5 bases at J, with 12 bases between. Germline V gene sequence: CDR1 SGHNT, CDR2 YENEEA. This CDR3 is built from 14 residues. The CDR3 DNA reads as TGTGCCAGCAGCTTAGCTCCAGGGATCCACGAGCAGTACTTC. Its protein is CASSLAPGIHEQYF.

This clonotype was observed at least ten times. CDR3 nucleotides: TGTGCCAGCGAGCGGACAGGGGGGGCTCAGCCCCAGCATTTT. The encoded protein is CASERTGGAQPQHF. J is TRBJ1-5 and V is TRBV2; 10 positions match TRBD1. The germline V gene has CDR1 SNHLY and CDR2 FYNNEI. The junction had 7 bases not matched to a gene; V was cut back by 8 bases and J by 6 bases. The CDR3 runs 14 residues. Variable domain in full (rest from reference TRBV2 and TRBJ1-5): EPEVTQTPSHQVTQMGQEVILRCVPISNHLYFYWYRQILGQKVEFLVSFYNNEISEKSEIFDDQFSVERPDGSNFTLKIRSTKLEDSAMYFCASERTGGAQPQHFGDGTRLSIL.

CDR3 loop: CASSVGAVNEQFF. CDR3 coding DNA: TGTGCCAGCAGCGTAGGGGCAGTCAATGAGCAGTTCTTC. This chain uses TRBV28 with TRBJ2-1; D is possibly TRBD1 (5 bases). The CDR3 has 13 amino acids. The germline V and J ends were trimmed by 6 bases and 6 bases, with 12 bases remaining between them. Germline values: CDR1 MDHEN, CDR2 SYDVKM.

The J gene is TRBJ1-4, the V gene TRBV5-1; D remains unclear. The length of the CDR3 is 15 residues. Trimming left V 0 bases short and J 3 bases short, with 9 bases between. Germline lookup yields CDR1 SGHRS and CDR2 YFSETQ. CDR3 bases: TGCGCCAGCAGCTTGGGGCGGCTTGCTAATGAAAAACTGTTTTTT. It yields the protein CASSLGRLANEKLFF. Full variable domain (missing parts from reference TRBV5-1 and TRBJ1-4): KAGVTQTPRYLIKTRGQQVTLSCSPISGHRSVSWYQQTPGQGLQFLFEYFSETQRNKGNFPGRFSGRQFSNSRSEMNVSTLELGDSALYLCASSLGRLANEKLFFGSGTQLSVL.

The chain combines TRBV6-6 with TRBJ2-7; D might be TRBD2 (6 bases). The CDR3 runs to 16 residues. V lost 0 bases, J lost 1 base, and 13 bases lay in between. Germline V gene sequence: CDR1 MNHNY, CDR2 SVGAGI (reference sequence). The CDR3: CASSYSVSGLSYEQYF. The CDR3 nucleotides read TGTGCCAGCAGTTACTCTGTTAGCGGACTTTCCTACGAGCAGTACTTC.

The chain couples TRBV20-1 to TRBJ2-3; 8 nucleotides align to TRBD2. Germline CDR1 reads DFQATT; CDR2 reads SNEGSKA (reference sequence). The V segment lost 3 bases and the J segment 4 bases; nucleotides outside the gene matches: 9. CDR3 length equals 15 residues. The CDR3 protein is CSASPTGGGADTQYF. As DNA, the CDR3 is TGCAGTGCTAGTCCTACCGGGGGGGGCGCAGATACGCAGTATTTT.

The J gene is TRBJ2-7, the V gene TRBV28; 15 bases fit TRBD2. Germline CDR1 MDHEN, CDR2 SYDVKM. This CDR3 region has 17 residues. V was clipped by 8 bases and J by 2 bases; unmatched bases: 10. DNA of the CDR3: TGTGCCAGCCGGTTCGGCGGACTAGCGGGAGGGGCCTACGAGCAGTACTTC. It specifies CASRFGGLAGGAYEQYF. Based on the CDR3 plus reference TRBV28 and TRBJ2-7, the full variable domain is DVKVTQSSRYLVKRTGEKVFLECVQDMDHENMFWYRQDPGLGLRLIYFSYDVKMKEKGDIPEGYSVSREKKERFSLILESASTNQTSMYLCASRFGGLAGGAYEQYFGPGTRLTVT.

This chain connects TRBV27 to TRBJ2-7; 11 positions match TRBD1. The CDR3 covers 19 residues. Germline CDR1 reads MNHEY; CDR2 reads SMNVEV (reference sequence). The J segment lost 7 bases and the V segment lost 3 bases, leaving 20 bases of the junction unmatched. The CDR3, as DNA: TGTGCCAGCAGTTTTTACCGGACAGGGGGCTTTAAACCCTTCTGGGAGCAGTACTTC. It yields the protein CASSFYRTGGFKPFWEQYF.

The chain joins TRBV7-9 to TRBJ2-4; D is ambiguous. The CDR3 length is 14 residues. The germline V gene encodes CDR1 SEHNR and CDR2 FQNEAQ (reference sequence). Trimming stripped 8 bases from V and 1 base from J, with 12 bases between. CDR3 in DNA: TGTGCCAGCCAGCCCAGGCAGGCCAAAAACATTCAGTACTTC. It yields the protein CASQPRQAKNIQYF.

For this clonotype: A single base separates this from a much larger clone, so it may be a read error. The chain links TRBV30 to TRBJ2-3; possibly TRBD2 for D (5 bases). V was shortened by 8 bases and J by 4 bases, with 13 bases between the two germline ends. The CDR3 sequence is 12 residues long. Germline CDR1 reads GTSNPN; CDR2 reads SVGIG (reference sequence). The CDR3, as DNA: TGTGCCGGACTTAGGGCCGCAGATACGCAGTATTTT. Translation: CAGLRAADTQYF.